This is a list of T cell receptor beta chains from one sample in a study of T cells in Graves' hyperthyroidism and ophthalmopathy. TCRdb reanalysed the multiplex PCR reads using MiXCR and keeps one entry per CDR3 protein. The sample shows around 420,000 distinct CDR3 sequences, about a sixth of them seen only once. Sequenced material: blood. The receptor set was obtained from a woman between 18 and 29 years old with Graves' hyperthyroidism. The CDR3 runs from the conserved cysteine through the conserved F or W. The D gene is left open where the match is weak. Part of the rows lack a size; the others show once, few, many or a class for expanded clones.

TGTGCCAGCAGCCGCACCCGGACTAGCGGGAGGGCCGAGCAGTACTTC | CASSRTRTSGRAEQYF | TRBD2 | few | TRBJ2-7 | TRBV6-4
TGTGCCAGCTCACCACCAGGACTAGCGGGAGTGGACGAGCAGTACTTC | CASSPPGLAGVDEQYF | TRBD2 | once | TRBJ2-7 | TRBV18
TGTGCTAGTGGTCCCCAACAGGGGGGAGAGACCCAGTACTTC | CASGPQQGGETQYF | TRBD1 | many | TRBJ2-5 | TRBV12-5
TGTGCCAGCAGTTCGGACGGGACTCGGGAGACCCAGTACTTC | CASSSDGTRETQYF | - | many | TRBJ2-5 | TRBV2
TGTGCCAGCACTGGGGGTCGGCAGGGAGTGAACACTGAAGCTTTCTTT | CASTGGRQGVNTEAFF | - | - | TRBJ1-1 | TRBV2
TGTGCCAGCATAATGAGCCCGGGGCAGCTTAATCAGCCCCAGCATTTT | CASIMSPGQLNQPQHF | - | many | TRBJ1-5 | TRBV6-1
TGTGCCAGCAGTTTAGGGTGGGATTGGGTGGTCAATGAGCAGTTCTTC | CASSLGWDWVVNEQFF | - | once | TRBJ2-1 | TRBV12-3/TRBV12-4
TGTGCCAGCAGCTTAATGAGGGATTCACCCCTCCACTTT | CASSLMRDSPLHF | - | many | TRBJ1-6 | TRBV7-3
TGTGCCAGCAGTGTATCGTGGGGCAATCAGCCCCAGCATTTT | CASSVSWGNQPQHF | - | many | TRBJ1-5 | TRBV6-1
TGTGCCAGCAGGATACAGCAAACCACTGAAGCTTTCTTT | CASRIQQTTEAFF | - | - | TRBJ1-1 | TRBV2
TGTGCCACCCGCCAAGACAGTTCTGGAAACACCATATATTTT | CATRQDSSGNTIYF | - | - | TRBJ1-3 | TRBV15
TGTGCCAGCAGCCCACCCGTAGGTAGCGGGAGACCCTCTGGGGCCAACGTCCTGACTTTC | CASSPPVGSGRPSGANVLTF | TRBD2 | - | TRBJ2-6 | TRBV7-6
TGTGCCAGCGAGGGAGGGCCAACCGGGGAGCTGTTTTTT | CASEGGPTGELFF | TRBD2 | many | TRBJ2-2 | TRBV2
TGTGCCAGCAACGGACAGCGATACTCCACAGATACGCAGTATTTT | CASNGQRYSTDTQYF | - | many | TRBJ2-3 | TRBV28
TGTGCCAGCAGTGAAGGGGGGGGAGACGGTCAGCCCCAGCATTTT | CASSEGGGDGQPQHF | - | many | TRBJ1-5 | TRBV6-1